The 17 T cell receptor beta chains given below trace back to one sample, sequenced in a study of post-analysis software for immune sequencing data. Study results and limitations: Relative to controls, patients had about 5 TRBV segments at higher frequency, with TRBV5-6, TRBV5-1 and TRBV20-1 among these.

Libraries were made from TCR beta cDNA, and they carried unique molecular identifiers. TCRdb re-called the PCR reads through MiXCR, storing one row per CDR3 protein. The sample includes roughly 700,000 distinct CDR3 sequences, less than 35% seen only once; the top ten take roughly 0.54%. Their cognate antigens are unknown. Sequencing was performed on blood. These TCRs come from a girl aged 10 to 17 with multiple sclerosis.

The rearrangement joins TRBV6-2 or TRBV6-3 to TRBJ2-5, with unresolved D. The CDR3 length is 12 residues. Deletions cut 8 bases from V and 7 bases from J, with 14 bases between. CDR1 is MNHEY, CDR2 SVGEGT, per germline. CDR3 protein: CASHTMPPTQYF. CDR3 sequence (DNA): TGTGCCAGCCACACAATGCCGCCGACCCAGTACTTC.

The rearrangement uses TRBV6-5 and TRBJ2-1, with D perhaps being TRBD1 or TRBD2 (6 bases each). V shed 6 bases and J shed 2 bases, with 11 bases lying between them. The CDR3 runs 14 residues. Germline V gene data show CDR1 as MNHEY and CDR2 as SVGAGI. The CDR3 region is CASRHGGTYNEQFF. The CDR3 DNA sequence: TGTGCCAGCAGGCACGGGGGCACCTACAATGAGCAGTTCTTC.

The chain is built from TRBV5-1 and TRBJ2-5, with TRBD2 matching 12 bases. The trim removed 4 bases at V and 11 bases at J, leaving 12 bases unmatched. The CDR3 is made up of 15 amino acids. The germline CDR1 and CDR2 sequences are SGHRS and YFSETQ. The CDR3: CASSQTSGRCDEQYF. DNA for the CDR3: TGCGCCAGCAGCCAGACTAGCGGGAGATGTGATGAGCAGTACTTC.

This clonotype came up a few times. The chain uses TRBV29-1 and TRBJ2-5, with a weak D call TRBD1 (6 bases). Trimming took off 6 bases at V and 4 bases at J, with 15 bases between the two ends. Germline V gene lookup returns CDR1 SQVTM and CDR2 ANQGSEA. The CDR3 is 13 residues long. The CDR3 DNA reads as TGCAGCGTGGTCAGACAGGTGCCAGAGACCCAGTACTTC. Its protein product is CSVVRQVPETQYF. Full variable domain (rest looked up from reference TRBV29-1 and TRBJ2-5): SAVISQKPSRDICQRGTSLTIQCQVDSQVTMMFWYRQQPGQSLTLIATANQGSEATYESGFVIDKFPISRPNLTFSTLTVSNMSPEDSSIYLCSVVRQVPETQYFGPGTRLLVL.

The chain is built from TRBV10-3 and TRBJ2-7; 10 positions match TRBD2. This CDR3 contains 16 residues. Looked up from germline, CDR1 is ENHRY and CDR2 is SYGVKD. Trimming cost V 4 bases and J 2 bases; bases outside gene matches: 8. This CDR3 reads CAISVPSSGRTYEQYF. CDR3 DNA: TGTGCCATCAGTGTTCCCTCTAGCGGGAGAACCTACGAGCAGTACTTC.

This sequence joins TRBV20-1 and TRBJ2-7, with D perhaps TRBD1 or TRBD2 (5 bases each). V gave up 2 bases and J gave up 2 bases, with 16 bases separating them. The V gene's germline CDR1 is DFQATT and CDR2 SNEGSKA (reference sequence). This CDR3 is built from 15 residues. Here the CDR3 DNA reads TGCAGTGCTAGACTAACGGGACCGGACCCCTACGAGCAGTACTTC. Translation gives CSARLTGPDPYEQYF.

This clonotype has a handful of counts. V gene TRBV13 combines with J gene TRBJ2-1; a weak D match, TRBD2 (5 bases). Deletions cut 5 bases from V and 8 bases from J, with 16 bases between. Germline V gene data show CDR1 as PRHDT and CDR2 as FYEKMQ (reference sequence). This CDR3 region has 14 residues. The CDR3 is CASSRSRADHEQFF. CDR3 sequence (DNA): TGTGCCAGCAGCCGGTCGAGGGCCGACCATGAGCAGTTCTTC.

The V call is TRBV20-1, the J call TRBJ2-7; D is perhaps TRBD1 (6 bases). The J call may be in error: the DNA end matches TRBJ2-5 better. The CDR3 runs 13 residues. Germline V gene data show CDR1 as DFQATT and CDR2 as SNEGSKA (reference sequence). In DNA, the CDR3 is TGCAGTGCCAGACAGGTGGTGGAAGGGACCCAGTACTTC. Translation gives CSARQVVEGTQYF.

The sample holds many counts of this clonotype. Germline is not matched at one junction end, which may reflect a read error. The chain has TRBV5-1 and TRBJ2-1, with D perhaps TRBD2 (6 bases). Per germline, CDR1 SGHRS and CDR2 YFSETQ. CDR3 length equals 11 residues. The CDR3: CASSLGGEQFF. CDR3 bases: TGCGCCAGCAGTTTGGGGGGTGAGCAGTTCTTC.

The V gene is TRBV28, the J gene TRBJ1-1; 8 nucleotides line up with TRBD1. With 5 bases clipped from V and 4 bases from J, the junction kept 3 bases outside the gene matches. The CDR3 consists of 13 residues. Germline V CDR1 and CDR2: MDHEN, SYDVKM. CDR3 loop: CASSTGQATEAFF. Here the CDR3 DNA reads TGTGCCAGCAGTACGGGACAGGCCACTGAAGCTTTCTTT.

The gene calls are TRBV7-2 and TRBJ2-1; D is ambiguous. The CDR3 totals 14 residues. The V gene lost 5 bases and the J gene lost 8 bases, with 16 bases spanning the gap. CDR1 is SGHTA, CDR2 FQGNSA, per germline. DNA of the CDR3: TGTGCCAGCAGCCCCGGACGGACCACGGATGAGCAGTTCTTC. Translated: CASSPGRTTDEQFF.

This rearrangement joins TRBV5-1 to TRBJ2-2; 7 bases fit TRBD2. Germline CDR1 reads SGHRS; CDR2 reads YFSETQ. The CDR3 is 14 amino acids. V shed 8 bases, J shed 6 bases, and the junction held 10 bases outside the gene matches. CDR3 DNA sequence: TGCGCCAGTTCCGGGACTATCTTGTCCGGGGAGCTGTTTTTT. Its protein is CASSGTILSGELFF.

V and J are TRBV6-7 and TRBJ2-4; 9 bases are shared with TRBD2. TRBV6-7 is an open reading frame, and its role is uncertain. With V trimmed by 5 bases and J by 1 base, 6 bases remained unmatched. The CDR3 runs to 16 residues. The CDR3 DNA follows: TGTGCCAGCAGTCACCTAGCGGGGTCCGCCAAAAACATTCAGTACTTC. This gives the protein CASSHLAGSAKNIQYF.

This clonotype was detected a few times. The V gene is TRBV7-9, the J gene TRBJ2-7; TRBD2 might be the D (5 bases). The CDR3 consists of 13 residues. The V gene lost 5 bases and the J gene lost 6 bases, with 14 bases spanning the gap. Germline V gene lookup returns CDR1 SEHNR and CDR2 FQNEAQ (reference sequence). The CDR3: CASSMGAGVEQYF. The CDR3 nucleotides read TGTGCCAGCAGCATGGGTGCCGGGGTCGAGCAGTACTTC.

This clonotype was picked up one time. V and J are TRBV25-1 and TRBJ2-7; the D gene is possibly TRBD1 (5 bases). CDR3 length: 15 amino acids. In germline, CDR1 is MGHDK, CDR2 SYGVNS. V was trimmed by 2 bases and J by 4 bases, leaving 15 bases between them. CDR3 bases: TGTGCCAGCAGTGAAGGCTCCCAGGGCGTGTACGAGCAGTACTTC. Translated: CASSEGSQGVYEQYF.

The genes are TRBV7-2 and TRBJ1-6; 7 bases agree with TRBD1. This CDR3 contains 14 residues. The germline V gene encodes CDR1 SGHTA and CDR2 FQGNSA. The V gene end was trimmed by 5 bases and the J gene end by 8 bases; junction bases not matched to a gene: 6. CDR3 amino acids: CASSPRDSHSPLHF. In DNA, the CDR3 is TGTGCCAGCAGCCCGCGGGACAGTCATTCACCCCTCCACTTT.

This clonotype was counted many times. This chain links TRBV9 with TRBJ2-7; D remains ambiguous. Germline values: CDR1 SGDLS, CDR2 YYNGEE. The CDR3 is made up of 15 amino acids. Trimming pared 0 bases from V and 0 bases from J, leaving 10 bases between. The CDR3 loop reads CASSVAASDSYEQYF. The CDR3 DNA reads TGTGCCAGCAGCGTAGCGGCGAGCGACTCCTACGAGCAGTACTTC.